These 17 T cell receptor beta chains were sequenced from one sample in a study of technical replicates of blood from a handful of donors. Here immunoSEQ multiplex PCR was the method, and the copy in TCRdb shows in-frame clones only, minus some. This repertoire shows tens of thousands of clones, approximately 92% found once; its top ten account for roughly 0.37%. The specimen sequenced was T cells isolated from PBMCs. The receptors derive from a human donor in good health. Some clones in this sample may be carry-over from other donors' samples.

J is TRBJ2-3 and V is TRBV2, with 7 bases that match TRBD1. J gave up 2 bases and V 7 bases, and 6 bases lay outside the gene matches. The V gene's germline CDR1 is SNHLY and CDR2 FYNNEI. The CDR3 is 14 amino acids. Here the CDR3 DNA reads TGTGCCAGCAAGCCGGGACAGCCCACAGATACGCAGTATTTT. Its protein product is CASKPGQPTDTQYF.

The V gene is TRBV27, the J gene TRBJ2-7, with TRBD1 matching 10 bases. With V trimmed by 5 bases and J by 5 bases, 12 bases remained unmatched. The germline gives CDR1 MNHEY, CDR2 SMNVEV (reference sequence). The CDR3 extends over 16 amino acids. The CDR3: CASSRDTTGGLNEQYF. CDR3 nucleotide sequence: TGTGCCAGCAGTCGGGATACGACAGGGGGCTTAAACGAGCAGTACTTC.

The rearrangement links TRBV18 to TRBJ1-5, with 9 bases that match TRBD1. From germline, CDR1 is KGHSH and CDR2 LQKENI. V lost 1 base and J lost 0; bases outside the gene matches: 10. The CDR3 consists of 19 residues. This chain's CDR3 is CASSPRQQGASYSNQPQHF. DNA for the CDR3: TGTGCCAGCTCACCACGTCAACAGGGGGCGAGTTATAGCAATCAGCCCCAGCATTTT.

Comment on this clone: Other DNA variants within this sample encode the same CDR3. The chain is built from TRBV28 and TRBJ2-7, with D possibly being TRBD2 (5 bases). There are 14 residues in the CDR3. Per germline, CDR1 MDHEN and CDR2 SYDVKM. The germline V and J ends were trimmed by 3 bases and 0 bases, with 9 bases remaining between them. CDR3 residues: CASSLSGSSYEQYF. The CDR3 nucleotides are TGTGCCAGCAGTTTGAGCGGTAGCTCCTACGAGCAGTACTTC.

The J gene is TRBJ1-1, the V gene TRBV19; TRBD1 matches at 8 bases. Trimming removed 1 base from V and 4 bases from J; junction bases left unmatched: 8. Germline assignment: CDR1 LNHDA and CDR2 SQIVND (reference sequence). CDR3 length: 16 amino acids. CDR3 sequence (DNA): TGTGCCAGTAGTATAGTTGCAGGGGGCCAGGGCACTGAAGCTTTCTTT. Its translation: CASSIVAGGQGTEAFF. The full variable domain, its missing parts supplied by reference TRBV19 and TRBJ1-1, is DGGITQSPKYLFRKEGQNVTLSCEQNLNHDAMYWYRQDPGQGLRLIYYSQIVNDFQKGDIAEGYSVSREKKESFPLTVTSAQKNPTAFYLCASSIVAGGQGTEAFFGQGTRLTVV.

A single count supports this clone. The genes are TRBV5-1 and TRBJ1-1, with D hard to call. Germline V gene sequence: CDR1 SGHRS, CDR2 YFSETQ. The CDR3 runs to 13 residues. V was shortened by 4 bases and J by 1 base, with 8 bases between the two germline ends. This chain's CDR3 is CASSVTWNTEAFF. CDR3 coding DNA: TGCGCCAGCAGCGTAACATGGAACACTGAAGCTTTCTTT.

The chain combines TRBV10-3 with TRBJ1-3; D unresolved. CDR1 is ENHRY and CDR2 is SYGVKD in the germline V gene. Trimming took off 3 bases at V and 0 bases at J, with 3 bases between the two ends. This CDR3 spans 13 amino acids. In DNA form, the CDR3 reads TGTGCCATCAGTGACAGCTCTGGAAACACCATATATTTT. This translates into CAISDSSGNTIYF.

The chain carries TRBV7-3 and TRBJ2-6, with a possible D match to TRBD2 (5 bases). The CDR3 spans 15 residues. V was clipped by 1 base and J by 8 bases, with 12 bases between them. CDR1 SGHTA and CDR2 FQGTGA come from the germline V gene. CDR3 loop: CASSLMASRTNVLTF. DNA for the CDR3: TGTGCCAGCAGCTTAATGGCTAGCAGGACCAACGTCCTGACTTTC.

The J gene is TRBJ1-1, the V gene TRBV11-2; 7 nucleotides align to TRBD1. Trimming at V came to 3 bases and at J to 8 bases, leaving 3 bases not matched to a gene. Germline V gene data show CDR1 as SGHAT and CDR2 as FQNNGV. This CDR3 spans 12 amino acids. The CDR3 DNA sequence: TGTGCCAGCAGCTTCGGGACAGCCGAAGCTTTCTTT. Its protein is CASSFGTAEAFF.

V and J are TRBV29-1 and TRBJ1-1, with 9 bases lining up with TRBD1. The germline V gene encodes CDR1 SQVTM and CDR2 ANQGSEA. Unmatched junction bases numbered 3, after V lost 7 bases and J lost 0 bases. This CDR3 is 13 amino acids long. CDR3 residues: CSAGQGMNTEAFF. The CDR3 nucleotides are TGCAGCGCCGGACAGGGGATGAACACTGAAGCTTTCTTT.

V and J are TRBV30 and TRBJ1-3; D ambiguous. With 1 base removed from V and 6 bases from J, the gap between germline ends came to 7 bases. Per germline, CDR1 GTSNPN and CDR2 SVGIG (reference sequence). This CDR3 comprises 12 residues. CDR3 protein: CAWSEIVNTIYF. The CDR3 DNA reads as TGTGCCTGGAGTGAAATCGTAAACACCATATATTTT.

This clone has only one observation. The V and J genes are TRBV5-1 and TRBJ2-5; TRBD2 aligns across 9 bases. V trimming: 4 bases; J trimming: 3 bases; junction bases outside the gene matches: 7. Germline loops: CDR1 SGHRS, CDR2 YFSETQ. This CDR3 contains 15 residues. Here the CDR3 DNA reads TGCGCCAGCAGCCAGGGAGTAGCGGGAGAAGAGACCCAGTACTTC. Translating it yields CASSQGVAGEETQYF.

The gene calls are TRBV18 and TRBJ2-5; 8 bases are a match to TRBD1. CDR1 and CDR2 from the germline V gene are KGHSH and LQKENI. After removal of 3 bases from V and 2 bases from J, the junction contained 2 bases not matched to a gene. The CDR3 has 14 amino acids. CDR3 protein: CASSPTGAQETQYF. The CDR3 DNA reads TGTGCCAGCTCACCGACAGGGGCTCAAGAGACCCAGTACTTC. Full variable domain (outside the CDR3, taken from reference TRBV18 and TRBJ2-5): NAGVMQNPRHLVRRRGQEARLRCSPMKGHSHVYWYRQLPEEGLKFMVYLQKENIIDESGMPKERFSAEFPKEGPSILRIQQVVRGDSAAYFCASSPTGAQETQYFGPGTRLLVL.

The CDR3 sequence is CASSTGGYGYTF. CDR3 in DNA: TGTGCCAGCAGCACGGGAGGCTATGGCTACACCTTC. The chain uses TRBV9 and TRBJ1-2, with no clear D. Germline loops: CDR1 SGDLS, CDR2 YYNGEE. The V end was cut by 4 bases, the J end by 4 bases, with 8 bases between. The CDR3 runs 12 residues.

V gene TRBV10-3 combines with J gene TRBJ2-5, with TRBD2 matching over 9 bases. V was pared by 5 bases and J by 1 base, with 2 bases of the junction left unmatched. This CDR3 is 14 amino acids long. Germline lookup yields CDR1 ENHRY and CDR2 SYGVKD. The CDR3 sequence: CAISQLAGQETQYF. The CDR3 nucleotides read TGTGCCATCAGTCAACTAGCGGGCCAAGAGACCCAGTACTTC.

The chain couples TRBV27 to TRBJ2-1; TRBD1 agrees at 10 bases. The CDR3 sequence is 13 residues long. V lost 9 bases, J lost 10 bases, and 9 bases stayed unmatched. Germline V gives CDR1 MNHEY, CDR2 SMNVEV (reference sequence). The CDR3 nucleotides read TGTGCCAGTCCGGGACAGGGGAAGAGGGAGCAGTTCTTC. This gives the protein CASPGQGKREQFF.

The chain links TRBV13 to TRBJ2-7, with D perhaps matching TRBD1 (6 bases). Germline V lookup: CDR1 PRHDT, CDR2 FYEKMQ (reference sequence). V lost 5 bases to trimming and J lost 0 bases, with 14 bases between them. CDR3 length: 15 amino acids. CDR3 sequence (DNA): TGTGCCAGCAGCGTGGTAGGACAGAGCTCCTACGAGCAGTACTTC. Translating it yields CASSVVGQSSYEQYF.